Below, 7 T cell receptor beta chains from the same sample are listed, as sequenced in a study of T cell repertoires in cytomegalovirus infection. What these receptors recognize is not known. TCRdb re-analysed the reads in MiXCR, keeping a single row per CDR3 protein. The sample records roughly 860,000 distinct CDR3 sequences, less than 35% being singletons. The input for sequencing was cultured CD8+ T cells from PBMCs, taken from culture after CMV antigen stimulation. The receptors originated from a human donor in good health (CMV status not recorded). Some clones in this sample may be carry-over from other donors' samples.

The chain employs TRBV29-1 and TRBJ1-2, with D tentatively TRBD1 (5 bases). The CDR3 contains 17 residues. Germline V gives CDR1 SQVTM, CDR2 ANQGSEA. CDR3 residues: CSFALAGHKGRFGGYTF. CDR3 sequence (DNA): TGCAGTTTCGCCCTCGCCGGGCATAAGGGGCGGTTTGGGGGCTACACCTTC.

As concerns this clonotype: This may stem from a read error, because a much larger clone lies one nucleotide away. V is TRBV5-4 and J is TRBJ2-6; D not certain. The germline gives CDR1 SGHNT, CDR2 YYREEE (reference sequence). CDR3 length equals 13 residues. V lost 0 bases to trimming and J lost 4 bases, with 2 bases between them. The DNA for the CDR3 is TGTGCCAGCAGCTTGGAAGGGGCCAACGTCCTGACTTTC. Its translation is CASSLEGANVLTF.

This clonotype was counted only a few times. The CDR3 loop is CASSYSAFERGATDTQYF. The CDR3 DNA reads as TGTGCCAGCAGTTACTCGGCCTTTGAGCGGGGGGCCACAGATACGCAGTATTTT. The rearrangement uses TRBV6-2 or TRBV6-3 and TRBJ2-3, with TRBD2 matching over 9 bases. Germline V CDR1 and CDR2: MNHEY, SVGEGT. V dropped 0 bases and J dropped 2; count of bases not matched to a gene: 9. The CDR3 is 18 residues long.

This clonotype was recorded once. J is TRBJ2-3 and V is TRBV5-4; 8 bases line up with TRBD2. The CDR3 is 15 amino acids. Germline CDR1 is SGHNT and CDR2 is YYREEE (reference sequence). Trimming removed 6 bases from V and 2 bases from J; junction bases left unmatched: 8. CDR3: CASNEVAGITDTQYF. CDR3 in DNA: TGTGCCAGCAATGAGGTAGCGGGGATCACAGATACGCAGTATTTT.

This clonotype has only a few counts. The chain carries TRBV27 and TRBJ1-2; D is uncertain. Germline V gene sequence: CDR1 MNHEY, CDR2 SMNVEV (reference sequence). CDR3 size: 15 residues. The V and J ends lost 0 bases and 4 bases respectively, with 12 bases between them. The chain's CDR3 is CASSLSPRTLYGYTF. Here the CDR3 DNA reads TGTGCCAGCAGTTTATCGCCCCGGACTCTCTATGGCTACACCTTC.

The table lists this clonotype with many counts. The J gene is TRBJ2-2, the V gene TRBV7-6, with 8 nucleotides matching TRBD2. Germline lookup yields CDR1 SGHVS and CDR2 FNYEAQ. The trim removed 4 bases at V and 10 bases at J, leaving 17 bases unmatched. This CDR3 has 17 residues. In DNA form, the CDR3 reads TGTGCCAGCAGCTCTAATTACAAGACTAGCGACAAATCGGAGCTGTTTTTT. Protein sequence: CASSSNYKTSDKSELFF.

The chain recombines TRBV9 with TRBJ1-2, with D perhaps matching TRBD1 (6 bases). Trimming stripped 5 bases from V and 8 bases from J, with 10 bases between. This CDR3 comprises 11 residues. Germline V gene data show CDR1 as SGDLS and CDR2 as YYNGEE. CDR3 in amino acids: CASSTGRGYTF. Written as DNA, the CDR3 is TGTGCCAGCAGTACAGGGAGGGGCTACACCTTC.